This T cell receptor beta chain was captured by sequencing in a study of CD8 T cells in Susac syndrome. A quantity of about 0.5 to 1 ug RNA underwent reverse transcription using random hexamers. Multiplex immunoSEQ PCR targeted 54 Vbeta and 13 Jbeta TCR beta segments. TCRdb re-called the immunoSEQ multiplex PCR reads through MiXCR, storing one row per CDR3 protein. The data show about 140,000 distinct CDR3 sequences, 85% to 95% seen once. Germline V gene sequence: CDR1 KGHSH, CDR2 LQKENI. The V end lost 3 bases, the J end lost 4 bases, and 11 bases lay between the germline ends. CDR3 length: 14 amino acids.

The chain uses TRBV18 and TRBJ2-3, with TRBD1 as a possible D gene (8 bases). The sample taken for sequencing was CD4+ T cells from PBMCs. The sequence was collected from a human donor with Susac syndrome. CDR3 sequence reads: CASSPTGGADTQYF. The CDR3 nucleotides are TGTGCCAGCTCACCTACAGGGGGGGCAGATACGCAGTATTTT.